This TCR beta chain was recorded in a study of T cell changes during pregnancy in multiple sclerosis. Germline trimming cut 4 bases from V and 6 bases from J; bases unmatched to any gene: 7. This CDR3 is 15 amino acids long. Germline CDR1 reads SGHNT; CDR2 reads YYREEE (reference sequence). Profiled with immunoSEQ multiplex PCR; TCRdb holds only in-frame clones, not every one. The data show tens of thousands of clones, approximately 90% seen once. This clone appeared once. The chain couples TRBV5-4 to TRBJ2-3, with 11 bases matching TRBD2. Sequences were derived from CD8+ T cells from peripheral blood mononuclear cells, sampled before pregnancy. The receptor was isolated from a female donor with multiple sclerosis, enrolled in a pregnancy study. CDR3 bases: TGTGCCAGCAGCGGGACTAGCGGAATCCAGGATACGCAGTATTTT. It specifies CASSGTSGIQDTQYF.